This TCR beta chain was obtained from a study of control samples from healthy donors and cancer patients. TCRdb's table, derived via immunoSEQ multiplex PCR, lists solely in-frame clones and lacks some. Of over 150,000 clones in the sample, roughly 94% are singletons; the top ten hold 1.3%. The CDR3 has 14 amino acids. The trim removed 5 bases at V and 3 bases at J, leaving 4 bases unmatched. CDR1 ENHRY and CDR2 SYGVKD come from the germline V gene. The V call is TRBV10-3, the J call TRBJ1-2, with 9 bases that match TRBD1. The sequencing input was blood. The source is a young woman in good health. The CDR3 loop reads CAISNDRGDYGYTF. The CDR3 bases are TGTGCCATCAGTAATGACAGGGGGGACTATGGCTACACCTTC.